The 22 T cell receptor beta chains presented below share a single source sample, sequenced in a study of blood T cell repertoires in COVID-19. Assay used: immunoSEQ multiplex PCR; TCRdb lists only in-frame clones, some missing. The table has around 140,000 clones, about 90% seen once. The sequenced sample was peripheral blood. The receptors here all came from an older man with acute or convalescent COVID-19.

This clone has only one observation. The chain is built from TRBV10-1 and TRBJ2-3, with a possible D match to TRBD1 (7 bases). The germline gives CDR1 WNHNN, CDR2 SYGVQD (reference sequence). The V end was cut by 10 bases, the J end by 3 bases, with 11 bases between. There are 12 residues in the CDR3. CDR3: CAIQGGTDTQYF. In DNA form, the CDR3 reads TGCGCCATCCAGGGGGGAACAGATACGCAGTATTTT.

This clone was observed once. The V call is TRBV6-5, the J call TRBJ1-3, with D unresolved. The length of the CDR3 is 14 residues. The V end was cut by 10 bases, the J end by 2 bases, with 15 bases between. Germline CDR1 and CDR2: MNHEY and SVGAGI. The CDR3 region is CATAPEIPGNTIYF. CDR3 nucleotides: TGTGCCACCGCACCCGAGATTCCTGGAAACACCATATATTTT.

The V and J genes are TRBV24-1 and TRBJ2-1; 8 bases map to TRBD2. V was clipped by 4 bases and J by 9 bases; unmatched bases: 10. In germline, CDR1 is KGHDR, CDR2 SFDVKD. The CDR3 totals 15 residues. The CDR3 protein is CATSETREGRGEQFF. In DNA form, the CDR3 reads TGTGCCACCAGTGAAACCCGGGAGGGCCGAGGTGAGCAGTTCTTC.

This chain links TRBV5-4 with TRBJ1-1; D is perhaps TRBD1 (6 bases). Trimming stripped 4 bases from V and 4 bases from J, with 8 bases between. Germline-derived CDR1 and CDR2 are SGHNT and YYREEE (reference sequence). The CDR3 sequence is 12 residues long. The CDR3 is CASSPRGTEAFF. CDR3 nucleotides: TGTGCCAGCAGCCCCAGGGGCACTGAAGCTTTCTTT.

This clone was seen once. CDR3 loop: CASTLSGGNRRYF. CDR3 sequence (DNA): TGTGCCAGCACCCTATCGGGAGGCAATAGGAGGTACTTC. The chain combines TRBV7-6 with TRBJ2-5; 7 bases map to TRBD2. CDR3 length: 13 amino acids. Germline CDR1 SGHVS, CDR2 FNYEAQ. V was clipped by 7 bases and J by 13 bases; unmatched bases: 15.

This clone has a handful of counts. J is TRBJ2-7 and V is TRBV6-5; 7 bases fit TRBD2. Germline V gene sequence: CDR1 MNHEY, CDR2 SVGAGI. Unmatched junction bases numbered 7, after V lost 4 bases and J lost 7 bases. This CDR3 is built from 13 residues. The CDR3, as DNA: TGTGCCAGCAGTTTCGGGGAGGGGACGGAGCAGTACTTC. It is translated as CASSFGEGTEQYF.

This chain connects TRBV4-1 to TRBJ2-7; D gene uncertain. Germline CDR1 MGHRA, CDR2 YSYEKL. This CDR3 contains 16 residues. Trimming pared 0 bases from V and 4 bases from J, leaving 16 bases between. CDR3 amino acids: CASSQELRHQAYEQYF. The CDR3 DNA follows: TGCGCCAGCAGCCAAGAGCTCCGCCACCAGGCGTACGAGCAGTACTTC.

The chain has TRBV12-3 or TRBV12-4 and TRBJ1-5, with unresolved D. This CDR3 spans 13 amino acids. The V and J ends lost 4 bases and 7 bases respectively, with 11 bases between them. The CDR3 protein is CASSSRSKQPQHF. The CDR3 DNA is TGTGCCAGCAGTTCCAGATCGAAACAGCCCCAGCATTTT.

This rearrangement joins TRBV6-5 to TRBJ1-2, with 8 nucleotides matching TRBD1. The CDR3 runs 14 residues. Germline V gives CDR1 MNHEY, CDR2 SVGAGI. Unmatched junction bases numbered 7, after V lost 6 bases and J lost 4 bases. The CDR3 DNA reads as TGTGCCAGCAGACCCGGACAGGGACCCTATGGCTACACCTTC. Translated: CASRPGQGPYGYTF.

The V call is TRBV5-1, the J call TRBJ2-1; 8 nucleotides agree with TRBD2. The CDR3 sequence is 17 residues long. With 2 bases clipped from V and 1 base from J, the junction kept 8 bases outside the gene matches. The germline CDR1 and CDR2 sequences are SGHRS and YFSETQ. The CDR3, as DNA: TGCGCCAGCAGCTTCGGAAAAATAGCGGGGTCCTACAATGAGCAGTTCTTC. This gives the protein CASSFGKIAGSYNEQFF.

CDR3 loop: CASSERASGSYNEQFF. CDR3 sequence (DNA): TGTGCCAGCAGTGAAAGGGCTAGCGGGAGTTACAATGAGCAGTTCTTC. The gene calls are TRBV2 and TRBJ2-1; 10 nucleotides line up with TRBD2. Germline V gene data show CDR1 as SNHLY and CDR2 as FYNNEI. Unmatched junction bases numbered 5, after V lost 2 bases and J lost 4 bases. This CDR3 is 16 amino acids long.

This chain uses TRBV5-4 with TRBJ2-2, with TRBD2 matching 8 bases. V lost 4 bases to trimming and J lost 7 bases; unmatched junction nucleotides: 9. Germline V gene lookup returns CDR1 SGHNT and CDR2 YYREEE (reference sequence). This CDR3 spans 15 amino acids. DNA for the CDR3: TGTGCCAGCAGCCCCCCAGCGGGGGCGGGCGGGGAGCTGTTTTTT. Its translation: CASSPPAGAGGELFF.

This chain links TRBV5-5 with TRBJ1-2; no firm D call. This CDR3 is 13 amino acids long. The germline V and J ends were trimmed by 1 base and 0 bases, with 4 bases remaining between them. Germline values: CDR1 SGHKS, CDR2 YYEKEE (reference sequence). In DNA, the CDR3 is TGTGCCAGCAGCTTGATCGCTAACTATGGCTACACCTTC. This codes for CASSLIANYGYTF.

Turning to this clone: Germline and junction disagree at one end, which may indicate a read error. V is TRBV7-7 and J is TRBJ2-5, with TRBD1 matching over 7 bases. The length of the CDR3 is 14 residues. CDR1 SSHAT and CDR2 FNYEAQ come from the germline V gene (reference sequence). DNA of the CDR3: TGTGCTAGCAGCTCCGGGACAGTCGGAGAGACCCAGTACTTC. It codes for CASSSGTVGETQYF.

This clone was observed a few times. This rearrangement joins TRBV11-2 to TRBJ1-1, with 7 nucleotides matching TRBD1. The ends lost 5 bases at V and 4 bases at J; junction bases unmatched: 7. The CDR3 extends over 14 amino acids. Germline CDR1 reads SGHAT; CDR2 reads FQNNGV. The CDR3, as DNA: TGTGCCAGCAGCGTCACAGGGGCCTTCACTGAAGCTTTCTTT. Amino acids: CASSVTGAFTEAFF.

Remarks on this clone: Germline is not matched at one junction end, which may reflect a read error. V usage is TRBV3-1 (or the pseudogene TRBV3-2) and J usage is TRBJ2-7, with 9 bases lining up with TRBD2. The CDR3 has 13 residues. Germline CDR1 LGHDT, CDR2 YNNKEL (reference sequence). The CDR3 DNA sequence: TGTGCCAGCAGCGCCGGACTAGCGAGAAGGGCCCACTTC. It yields the protein CASSAGLARRAHF.

The chain has TRBV5-1 and TRBJ1-6; TRBD1 matches 7 bases. From germline, CDR1 is SGHRS and CDR2 YFSETQ. Trimming took 3 bases from V and 14 from J; bases not matched to a gene: 11. The CDR3 runs to 14 residues. The CDR3 DNA follows: TGCGCCAGCAGCTGGGACAGCCAAGGAAGGTCCCTCCACTTT. It codes for CASSWDSQGRSLHF.

The rearrangement uses TRBV5-1 and TRBJ1-1, with D tentatively TRBD1 (5 bases). V lost 3 bases and J 1 base, leaving 10 bases between the germline ends. The CDR3 extends over 14 amino acids. Germline V CDR1 and CDR2: SGHRS, YFSETQ. The CDR3 DNA reads TGCGCCAGCAGCTCCGGTACAGGGAACACTGAAGCTTTCTTT. This translates into CASSSGTGNTEAFF.

This clone occurred a few times. The chain links TRBV24-1 to TRBJ2-7, with D tentatively TRBD1 (6 bases). Germline loops: CDR1 KGHDR, CDR2 SFDVKD. Trimming stripped 4 bases from V and 1 base from J, with 16 bases between. The CDR3 covers 16 residues. CDR3 DNA: TGTGCCACCAGTGACACAGACACCACAGGGTCCTACGAGCAGTACTTC. Amino acids: CATSDTDTTGSYEQYF.

This clone occurred a few times. The V gene is TRBV6-4, the J gene TRBJ1-1; D unclear. The germline V and J ends were trimmed by 5 bases and 1 base, with 11 bases remaining between them. Germline CDR1 is MRHNA and CDR2 is SNTAGT. This CDR3 has 14 amino acids. The CDR3 here is CASSPGGANTEAFF. As DNA, the CDR3 is TGTGCCAGCAGTCCCGGCGGCGCGAACACTGAAGCTTTCTTT.

The chain joins TRBV6-1 to TRBJ1-2, with D tentatively TRBD1 (5 bases). This CDR3 is 12 amino acids long. V lost 3 bases to trimming and J lost 8 bases, with 10 bases between them. Germline loops: CDR1 MNHNS, CDR2 SASEGT. In nucleotides, the CDR3 is TGTGCCAGCAGTGAGGGGGGAGGGGGCTACACCTTC. Protein product: CASSEGGGGYTF.

This clone was seen just once. The V call is TRBV19, the J call TRBJ2-2, with D possibly matching TRBD2 (7 bases). The V gene's germline CDR1 is LNHDA and CDR2 SQIVND (reference sequence). The CDR3 has 13 amino acids. V was shortened by 9 bases and J by 6 bases, with 14 bases between the two germline ends. The CDR3 coding sequence is TGTGCCAGCCTGGGGGGGGCCCCCGGGGAGCTGTTTTTT. The encoded protein is CASLGGAPGELFF.